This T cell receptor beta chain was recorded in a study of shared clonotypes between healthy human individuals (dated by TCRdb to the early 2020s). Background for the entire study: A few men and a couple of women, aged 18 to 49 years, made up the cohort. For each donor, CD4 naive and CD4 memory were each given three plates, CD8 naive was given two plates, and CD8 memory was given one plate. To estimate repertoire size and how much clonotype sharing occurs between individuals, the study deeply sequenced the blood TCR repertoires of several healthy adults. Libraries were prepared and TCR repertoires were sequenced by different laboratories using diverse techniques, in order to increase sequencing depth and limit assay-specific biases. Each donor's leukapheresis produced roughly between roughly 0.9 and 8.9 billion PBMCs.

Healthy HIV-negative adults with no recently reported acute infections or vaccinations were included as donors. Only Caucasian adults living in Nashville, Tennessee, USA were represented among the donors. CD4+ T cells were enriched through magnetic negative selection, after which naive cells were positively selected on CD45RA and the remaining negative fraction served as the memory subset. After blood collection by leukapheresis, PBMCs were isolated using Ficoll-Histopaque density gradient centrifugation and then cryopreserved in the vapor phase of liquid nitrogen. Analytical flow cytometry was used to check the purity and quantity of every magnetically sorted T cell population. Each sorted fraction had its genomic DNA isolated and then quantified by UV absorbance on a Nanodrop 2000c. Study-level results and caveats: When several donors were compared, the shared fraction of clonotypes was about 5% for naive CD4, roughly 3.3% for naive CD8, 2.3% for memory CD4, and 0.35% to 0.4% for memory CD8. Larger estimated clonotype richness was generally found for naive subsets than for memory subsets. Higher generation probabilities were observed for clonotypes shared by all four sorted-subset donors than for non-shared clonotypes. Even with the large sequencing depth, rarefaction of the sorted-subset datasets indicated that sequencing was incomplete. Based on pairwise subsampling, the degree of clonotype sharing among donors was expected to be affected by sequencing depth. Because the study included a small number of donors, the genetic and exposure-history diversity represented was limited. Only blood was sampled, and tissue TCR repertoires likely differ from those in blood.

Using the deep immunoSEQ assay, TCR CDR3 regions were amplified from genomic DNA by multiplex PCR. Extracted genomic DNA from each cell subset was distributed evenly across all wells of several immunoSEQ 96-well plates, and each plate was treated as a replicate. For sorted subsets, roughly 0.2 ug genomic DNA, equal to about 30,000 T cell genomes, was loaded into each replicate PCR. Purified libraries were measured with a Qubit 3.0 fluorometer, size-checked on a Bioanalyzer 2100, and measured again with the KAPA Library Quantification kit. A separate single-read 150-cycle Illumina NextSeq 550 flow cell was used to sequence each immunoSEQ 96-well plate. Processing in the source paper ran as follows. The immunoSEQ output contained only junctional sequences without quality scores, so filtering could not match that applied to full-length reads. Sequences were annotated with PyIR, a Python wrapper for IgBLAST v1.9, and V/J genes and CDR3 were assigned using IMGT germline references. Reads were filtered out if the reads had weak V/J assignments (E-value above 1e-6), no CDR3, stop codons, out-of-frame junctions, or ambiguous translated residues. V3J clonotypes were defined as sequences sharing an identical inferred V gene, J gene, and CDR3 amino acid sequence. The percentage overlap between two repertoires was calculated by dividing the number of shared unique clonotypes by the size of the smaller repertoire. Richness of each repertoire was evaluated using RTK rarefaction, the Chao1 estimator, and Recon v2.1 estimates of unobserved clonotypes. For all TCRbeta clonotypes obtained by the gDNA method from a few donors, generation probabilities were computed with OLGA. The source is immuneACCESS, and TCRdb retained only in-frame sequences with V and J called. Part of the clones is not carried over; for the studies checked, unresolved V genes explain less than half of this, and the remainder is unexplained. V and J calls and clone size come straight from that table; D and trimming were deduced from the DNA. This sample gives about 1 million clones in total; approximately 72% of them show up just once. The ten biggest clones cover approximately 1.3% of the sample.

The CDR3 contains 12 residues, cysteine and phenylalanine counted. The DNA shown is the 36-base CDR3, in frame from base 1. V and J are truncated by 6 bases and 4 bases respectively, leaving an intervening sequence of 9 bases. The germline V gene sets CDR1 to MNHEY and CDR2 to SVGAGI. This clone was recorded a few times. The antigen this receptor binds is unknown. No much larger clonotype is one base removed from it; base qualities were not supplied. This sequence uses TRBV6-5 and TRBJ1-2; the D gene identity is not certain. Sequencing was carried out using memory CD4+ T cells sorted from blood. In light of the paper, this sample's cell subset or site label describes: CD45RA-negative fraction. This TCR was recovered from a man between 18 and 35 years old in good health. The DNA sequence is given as TGTGCCAGCAGCCAAACAAGCTATGGCTACACCTTC. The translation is CASSQTSYGYTF.